A single sample gave rise to the 13 T cell receptor beta chains below, sequenced in a study of T cell repertoires in cytomegalovirus infection. TCRdb reprocessed the reads with MiXCR, giving one entry per CDR3 protein. This table has 150,000 or so distinct CDR3 sequences, more than 15% appearing once. Specimen: CD8+ T cells from PBMCs. These receptors were collected from a human donor in good health (CMV status not recorded). Some clones in this sample may be carry-over from other donors' samples.

V and J are TRBV7-2 and TRBJ1-2, with 9 nucleotides matching TRBD1. The V gene end was trimmed by 1 base and the J gene end by 4 bases; junction bases not matched to a gene: 13. Germline loops: CDR1 SGHTA, CDR2 FQGNSA. CDR3 length: 18 residues. The CDR3 DNA is TGTGCCAGCAGCTTAGAGGGTGTACAGGGGGCGAACGGCTATGGCTACACCTTC. Translation: CASSLEGVQGANGYGYTF.

This clonotype was observed a single time. This rearrangement joins TRBV28 to TRBJ2-3; no definite D call. CDR1 and CDR2 (germline): MDHEN, SYDVKM. V lost 1 base to trimming and J lost 6 bases, with 2 bases between them. This CDR3 contains 11 residues. In DNA form, the CDR3 reads TGTGCCAGCAGTTTATTGGATACGCAGTATTTT. Translated: CASSLLDTQYF.

The chain has TRBV6-5 and TRBJ1-1; no clear D. This CDR3 has 14 amino acids. CDR1 is MNHEY, CDR2 SVGAGI, per germline. The ends were cut back, 2 bases at V and 0 bases at J, with 7 bases in the middle. Here the CDR3 reads CASSYTDMNTEAFF. In DNA form, the CDR3 reads TGTGCCAGCAGTTACACCGACATGAACACTGAAGCTTTCTTT.

This clonotype came up a few times. The CDR3: CASSFSGSGTGELFF. In DNA, the CDR3 is TGTGCCAGCAGTTTTAGTGGTAGCGGCACCGGGGAGCTGTTTTTT. The V and J genes are TRBV12-3 or TRBV12-4 and TRBJ2-2; the D gene is possibly TRBD2 (6 bases). Between the trimmed V and J ends, which lost 3 bases and 4 bases, there was a span of 12 bases. CDR3 size: 15 residues.

CDR3 loop: CSARDMFQGEQFF. CDR3 coding DNA: TGCAGTGCTAGAGATATGTTTCAAGGTGAGCAGTTCTTC. The chain couples TRBV20-1 to TRBJ2-1; D is ambiguous. The CDR3 has 13 amino acids. Trimming removed 0 bases from V and 9 bases from J, with 12 bases in between. Germline V lookup: CDR1 DFQATT, CDR2 SNEGSKA (reference sequence).

This clonotype was picked up a small number of times. The chain carries TRBV11-2 and TRBJ2-5; maybe TRBD2 (6 bases). This CDR3 is built from 14 residues. V was pared by 1 base and J by 9 bases, with 15 bases between. Germline assignment: CDR1 SGHAT and CDR2 FQNNGV. CDR3 sequence reads: CASSLVGSREPQYF. The CDR3 nucleotides are TGTGCCAGCAGCTTAGTTGGCTCCCGGGAGCCCCAGTACTTC.

Only a few counts were recorded for this clonotype. V usage is TRBV7-8 and J usage is TRBJ2-7; D is possibly TRBD2 (6 bases). The germline gives CDR1 SGHVS, CDR2 FQNEAQ. Trimming removed 4 bases from V and 7 bases from J, with 23 bases in between. The CDR3 loop spans 16 amino acids. In nucleotides, the CDR3 is TGTGCCAGCAGCTCCATGACACGGGACGGGGGACGGGAGCAGTACTTC. Its translation: CASSSMTRDGGREQYF.

This clonotype has ten or more counts. This sequence joins TRBV7-9 and TRBJ2-7, with 8 positions matching TRBD1. The CDR3 has 16 residues. In germline, CDR1 is SEHNR, CDR2 FQNEAQ (reference sequence). The ends lost 5 bases at V and 3 bases at J; junction bases unmatched: 12. The CDR3 reads CASSPHPGTGYYEQYF. CDR3 bases: TGTGCCAGCAGCCCCCACCCCGGGACAGGCTACTACGAGCAGTACTTC.

The chain employs TRBV6-2 or TRBV6-3 and TRBJ2-7; D is unclear. The length of the CDR3 is 13 residues. Between the trimmed V and J ends, which lost 2 bases and 0 bases, there was a span of 5 bases. The germline gives CDR1 MNHEY, CDR2 SVGEGT. CDR3 in amino acids: CASSYTASYEQYF. The CDR3 DNA reads as TGTGCCAGCAGTTACACCGCCTCCTACGAGCAGTACTTC.

This clonotype was counted only a few times. The genes are TRBV6-2 or TRBV6-3 and TRBJ1-1; no clear D. Trimming left V 2 bases short and J 0 bases short, with 13 bases between. CDR1 and CDR2 (germline): MNHEY, SVGEGT. This CDR3 comprises 16 residues. The CDR3 spells CASSYVSSAMNTEAFF. The CDR3 DNA is TGTGCCAGCAGTTACGTCAGTTCAGCCATGAACACTGAAGCTTTCTTT.

This clonotype was recorded at least ten times. Here the CDR3 reads CASSQEPTGGSYEQYF. The CDR3, as DNA: TGTGCCAGCAGCCAAGAACCGACAGGGGGCTCCTACGAGCAGTACTTC. The chain joins TRBV4-2 to TRBJ2-7; TRBD1 agrees at 9 bases. There are 16 residues in the CDR3. V gave up 0 bases and J gave up 0 bases; unmatched junction bases: 3. Germline loops: CDR1 LGHNA, CDR2 YNFKEQ.

J is TRBJ1-5 and V is TRBV28; 7 nucleotides align to TRBD1. The CDR3 is 14 amino acids. Germline CDR1 and CDR2: MDHEN and SYDVKM. J was trimmed by 5 bases and V by 5 bases; bases with no gene match: 6. CDR3 residues: CASSKTGYDQPQHF. The CDR3 DNA is TGTGCCAGCAGTAAGACAGGGTACGATCAGCCCCAGCATTTT.

Only a few counts were recorded for this clonotype. The DNA of the CDR3 is TGTGCCAGCAGTTTTACACTGACAGATACGCAGTATTTT. Protein sequence: CASSFTLTDTQYF. The rearrangement uses TRBV28 and TRBJ2-3, with D uncertain. Germline-derived CDR1 and CDR2 are MDHEN and SYDVKM. V was shortened by 3 bases and J by 3 bases, with 7 bases between the two germline ends. The CDR3 has 13 residues.